A selection of T cell receptor beta chains follows, all from one sample in a study of cytomegalovirus exposure and HLA in healthy donors. Here immunoSEQ multiplex PCR was the method, and the copy in TCRdb shows in-frame clones only, minus some. The data show under 200,000 clones, and the top ten clones hold 6.5%. Sequenced input: PBMCs. These TCRs come from a man aged 25 to 40 in good health and CMV-seronegative. Each CDR3 is given with its conserved first and last residue. A D gene is named only where the DNA matches it firmly.

19,TRBD1,TRBV7-2,TRBJ1-2,TGTGCCAGCAGCTTAGTGAGTCGGGACAGGGGTCTCACAAACTATGGCTACACCTTC,CASSLVSRDRGLTNYGYTF
16,TRBD2,TRBV2,TRBJ2-1,TGTGCCAGCAGTGAAGCGCGACTAGCGGGAAGCAATGAGCAGTTCTTC,CASSEARLAGSNEQFF
15,NA,TRBV11-3,TRBJ2-1,TGTGCCAGCAGCTTAGCGGGAGTCTCCTACAATGAGCAGTTCTTC,CASSLAGVSYNEQFF
13,NA,TRBV29-1,TRBJ1-5,TGCAGCGCCAGAACGGGGAGCAATCAGCCCCAGCATTTT,CSARTGSNQPQHF
16,NA,TRBV7-9,TRBJ1-1,TGTGCCAGCAGCACCCTCCGTCAGGGTTTCGGCACTGAAGCTTTCTTT,CASSTLRQGFGTEAFF
16,NA,TRBV7-2,TRBJ1-4,TGTGCCAGCAGCTTTCACGGGACTCTCAATAATGAAAAACTGTTTTTT,CASSFHGTLNNEKLFF
17,TRBD1,TRBV12-5,TRBJ1-5,TGTGCTAGTGGCCTGGGTTTCGAAACAGGGGGACGCCAGCCCCAGCATTTT,CASGLGFETGGRQPQHF
14,TRBD1,TRBV10-3,TRBJ2-5,TGTGCCATCAGTGGGGGACAGGGGGAAGAGACCCAGTACTTC,CAISGGQGEETQYF
13,NA,TRBV5-1,TRBJ2-2,TGCGCCAGCAGCTGGGCCGTCCCCGGGGAGCTGTTTTTT,CASSWAVPGELFF
11,TRBD1,TRBV6-1,TRBJ2-1,TGTGCCAGCAGTGAGAACAGGGGAAAGTTCTTC,CASSENRGKFF
16,TRBD1,TRBV29-1,TRBJ1-1,TGCAGCATTAAGACAGGGGCAGGAATAAAGAACACTGGAGCTTTCTTT,CSIKTGAGIKNTGAFF
14,NA,TRBV19,TRBJ1-1,TGTGCCAGTAGTATAGGCCCGGGGGGCACTGAAGCTTTCTTT,CASSIGPGGTEAFF
15,NA,TRBV6-5,TRBJ1-1,TGTGCCAGCAGTCCCCAAAGGACCAGGGGCACTGAAGCTTTCTTT,CASSPQRTRGTEAFF
17,TRBD1,TRBV11-3,TRBJ2-3,TGTGCCAGCAGCTTAATGGGGTACAGGGGGAGCACAGATACGCAGTATTTT,CASSLMGYRGSTDTQYF
16,NA,TRBV7-8,TRBJ1-2,TGTGCCAGCAGCCCCTACTTTGAGGGCGGTTACTATGGCTACACCTTC,CASSPYFEGGYYGYTF
14,NA,TRBV5-4,TRBJ2-7,TGTGCCAGCAGCTGGGCCGGGACTGCCTACGAGCAGTACTTC,CASSWAGTAYEQYF
15,TRBD1,TRBV4-2,TRBJ2-5,TGTGCCAGCAGCCAGGATGACAGGGGGCTAAAGACCCAGTACTTC,CASSQDDRGLKTQYF
14,TRBD2,TRBV9,TRBJ2-7,TGTGCCAGCAGCGTAGGCGGGAGCTCCTACGAGCAGTACTTC,CASSVGGSSYEQYF
15,TRBD1,TRBV5-1,TRBJ2-3,TGCGCCAGCAGCCCTGGGACAGGGAGTCCAGATACGCAGTATTTT,CASSPGTGSPDTQYF
15,NA,TRBV7-8,TRBJ1-1,TGTGCCAGCAGCCCTGACCCCATCGGGGACACTGAAGCTTTCTTT,CASSPDPIGDTEAFF
14,NA,TRBV11-2,TRBJ1-1,TGTGCCAGCAGCTTACGGGTTGGGAGCACTGAAGCTTTCTTT,CASSLRVGSTEAFF
14,TRBD2,TRBV11-2,TRBJ2-3,TGTGCCAGCAGCTTAGTCGGGGGGACTGATACGCAGTATTTT,CASSLVGGTDTQYF
13,TRBD1,TRBV30,TRBJ1-6,TGTGCCTTCCGGGACAGGGGAAATTCACCCCTCCACTTT,CAFRDRGNSPLHF
12,TRBD2,TRBV30,TRBJ2-1,TGTGCCTGGGGACTAGCGGGAGATGAGCAGTTCTTC,CAWGLAGDEQFF
15,TRBD1,TRBV19,TRBJ1-4,TGTGCCAGTAGTAACATACAGGGGGCGGGAGAAAAACTGTTTTTT,CASSNIQGAGEKLFF
16,TRBD1,TRBV28,TRBJ1-2,TGTGCCAGCAGTCCCCCAACAGGGGGTTCGGGCTATGGCTACACCTTC,CASSPPTGGSGYGYTF
15,NA,TRBV6-1,TRBJ2-7,TGTGCCAGCAGTGAAGAAAACCCCTTCCAGTACGAGCAGTACTTC,CASSEENPFQYEQYF
15,TRBD1,TRBV18,TRBJ2-3,TGTGCCAGCTCACCAGTGGCAGGGGGTACAGATACGCAGTATTTT,CASSPVAGGTDTQYF
15,TRBD1,TRBV4-3,TRBJ1-1,TGCGCCAGCAGCCAAGACCGGACAGGGGTCACTGAAGCTTTCTTT,CASSQDRTGVTEAFF
16,TRBD2,TRBV7-6,TRBJ2-5,TGTGCCAGCAGCTTACTGAGCGGGAACCACCGAGAGACCCAGTACTTC,CASSLLSGNHRETQYF
15,TRBD1,TRBV5-1,TRBJ2-1,TGCGCCAGCAGCGGGACAGGGGGCGGGCTAGCGCGGCAGTTCTTC,CASSGTGGGLARQFF
14,TRBD1,TRBV14,TRBJ2-7,TGTGCCAGCAGCCCCGGGACAGGGTTCCGCGAGCAGTACTTC,CASSPGTGFREQYF
15,TRBD2,TRBV28,TRBJ2-3,TGTGCCAGCAGCTCAGGGACTAGCGGGATAGATACGCAGTATTTT,CASSSGTSGIDTQYF
15,TRBD2,TRBV9,TRBJ2-1,TGTGCCAGCAGCGTACTAGCGGGAGCCAGCAATGAGCAGTTCTTC,CASSVLAGASNEQFF
17,TRBD2,TRBV4-1,TRBJ2-1,TGCGCCAGCAGCCAAGTTGGGGGGGGTCGCTCCTACAATGAGCAGTTCTTC,CASSQVGGGRSYNEQFF
13,NA,TRBV9,TRBJ2-7,TGTGCCAGCAGCGTAGCTCCCACGGGCGAGCAGTACTTC,CASSVAPTGEQYF
11,NA,TRBV20-1,TRBJ1-5,TGCAGTGCTACCGGGGGAGAGCCCCAGCATTTT,CSATGGEPQHF
12,NA,TRBV6-5,TRBJ1-2,TGTGCCACTGCCCAGGGGTTGCTTGGCTACACCTTC,CATAQGLLGYTF